This T cell receptor beta chain was found in a study of blood T cell repertoires in COVID-19. At the level of the study: Samples came from the United States, Italy and Spain, spanning acute and convalescent COVID-19. PBMCs, B-cell-depleted T cells, or T cells were the source of the cDNA or gDNA that made up the material.

Measured with immunoSEQ multiplex PCR; TCRdb has only the in-frame clones, and not every one. Counted here are 400,000 or so clones, approximately 90% occurring once; the ten biggest clones make up approximately 1.2%. V dropped 5 bases and J dropped 0; count of bases not matched to a gene: 5. Germline CDR1 SGHVS, CDR2 FNYEAQ. The CDR3 has 18 amino acids. This clonotype originated in a man aged 25-45 years who had recovered from COVID-19. The chain links TRBV7-6 to TRBJ2-2; TRBD2 agrees at 14 bases. Sequencing was carried out using PBMCs or T cells enriched from blood (not recorded which). The CDR3 reads CASSDGLAGGANTGELFF. DNA for the CDR3: TGTGCCAGCAGCGATGGACTAGCGGGAGGCGCGAACACCGGGGAGCTGTTTTTT.